The clone carrying this TCR beta chain appeared many times. Its target is not known. The sample comes from a study of T cell repertoires in cytomegalovirus infection. The CDR3 length is 18 residues. In germline, CDR1 is SEHNR, CDR2 FQNEAQ (reference sequence). V lost 6 bases to trimming and J lost 0 bases, with 23 bases between them. TCRdb analysed the reads with MiXCR anew, one entry per CDR3 protein. Of 65,000 to 85,000 distinct CDR3 sequences in the sample, roughly 28% were seen once. This receptor was obtained from a human donor in good health (CMV status not recorded). Some clones in this sample may be carry-over from other donors' samples. The V and J genes are TRBV7-9 and TRBJ1-1, with D possibly being TRBD1 (6 bases). Sample: CD8+ T cells from cultured PBMCs, taken from culture after CMV antigen stimulation. CDR3 sequence: CASRTGLRGPFLNTEAFF. CDR3 nucleotide sequence: TGTGCCAGCAGAACCGGCTTGCGGGGGCCATTTTTGAACACTGAAGCTTTCTTT.